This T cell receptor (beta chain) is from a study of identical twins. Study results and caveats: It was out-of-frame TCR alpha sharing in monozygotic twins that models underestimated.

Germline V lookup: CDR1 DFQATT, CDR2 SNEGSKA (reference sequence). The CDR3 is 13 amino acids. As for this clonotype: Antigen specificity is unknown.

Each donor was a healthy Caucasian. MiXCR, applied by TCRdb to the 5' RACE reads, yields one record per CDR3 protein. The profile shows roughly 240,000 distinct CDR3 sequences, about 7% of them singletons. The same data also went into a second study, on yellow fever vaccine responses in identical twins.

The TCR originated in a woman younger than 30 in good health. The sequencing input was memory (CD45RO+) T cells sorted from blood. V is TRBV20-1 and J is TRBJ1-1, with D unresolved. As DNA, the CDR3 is TGCTCCGTCGACAACCATCTTAACACTGAAGCTTTCTTT. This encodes CSVDNHLNTEAFF.